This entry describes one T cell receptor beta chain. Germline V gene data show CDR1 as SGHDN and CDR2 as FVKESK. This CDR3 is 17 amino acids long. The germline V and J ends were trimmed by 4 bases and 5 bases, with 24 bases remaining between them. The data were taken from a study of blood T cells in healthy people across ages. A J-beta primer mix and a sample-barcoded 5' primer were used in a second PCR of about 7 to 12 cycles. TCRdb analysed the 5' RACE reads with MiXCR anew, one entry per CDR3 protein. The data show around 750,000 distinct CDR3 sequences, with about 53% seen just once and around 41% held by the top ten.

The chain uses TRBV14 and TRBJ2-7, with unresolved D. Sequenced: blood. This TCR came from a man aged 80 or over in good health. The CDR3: CASSLGPGDARPHEQYF. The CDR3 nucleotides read TGTGCCAGCAGCCTCGGGCCCGGAGACGCCCGTCCTCACGAGCAGTACTTC.